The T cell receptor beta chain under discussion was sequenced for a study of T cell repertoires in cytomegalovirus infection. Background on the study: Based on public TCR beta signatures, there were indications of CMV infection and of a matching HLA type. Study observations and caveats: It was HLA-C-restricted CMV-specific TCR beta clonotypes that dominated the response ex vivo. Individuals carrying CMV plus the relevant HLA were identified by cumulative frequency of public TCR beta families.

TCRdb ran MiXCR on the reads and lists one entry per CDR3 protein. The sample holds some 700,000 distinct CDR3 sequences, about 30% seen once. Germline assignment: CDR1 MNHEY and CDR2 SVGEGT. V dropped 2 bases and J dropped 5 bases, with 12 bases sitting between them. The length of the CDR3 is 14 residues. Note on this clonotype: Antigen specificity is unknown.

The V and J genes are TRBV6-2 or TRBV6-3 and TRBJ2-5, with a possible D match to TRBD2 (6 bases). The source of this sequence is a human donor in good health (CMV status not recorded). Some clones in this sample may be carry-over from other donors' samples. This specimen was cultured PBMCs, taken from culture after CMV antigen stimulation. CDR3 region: CASSYNVLAETQYF. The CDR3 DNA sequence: TGTGCCAGCAGTTACAACGTCCTAGCGGAGACCCAGTACTTC.